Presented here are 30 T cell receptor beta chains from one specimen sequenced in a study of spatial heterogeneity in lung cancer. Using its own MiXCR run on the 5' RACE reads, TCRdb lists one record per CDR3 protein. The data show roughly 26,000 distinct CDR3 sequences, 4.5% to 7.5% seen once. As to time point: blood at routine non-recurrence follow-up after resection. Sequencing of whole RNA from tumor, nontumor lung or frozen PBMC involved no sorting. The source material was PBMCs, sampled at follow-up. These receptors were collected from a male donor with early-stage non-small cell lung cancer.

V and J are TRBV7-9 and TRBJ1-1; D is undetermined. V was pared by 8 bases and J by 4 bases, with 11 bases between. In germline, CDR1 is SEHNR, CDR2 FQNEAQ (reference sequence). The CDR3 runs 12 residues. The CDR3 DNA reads TGTGCCAGCGAGGACGGCCCCACTGAAGCTTTCTTT. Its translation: CASEDGPTEAFF.

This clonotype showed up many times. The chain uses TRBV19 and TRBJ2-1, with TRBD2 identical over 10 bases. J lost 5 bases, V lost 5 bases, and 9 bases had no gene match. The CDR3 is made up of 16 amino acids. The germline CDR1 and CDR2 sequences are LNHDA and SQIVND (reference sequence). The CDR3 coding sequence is TGTGCCAGTAGTTCATCTAGCGGGGGCCTACACAATGAGCAGTTCTTC. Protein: CASSSSSGGLHNEQFF.

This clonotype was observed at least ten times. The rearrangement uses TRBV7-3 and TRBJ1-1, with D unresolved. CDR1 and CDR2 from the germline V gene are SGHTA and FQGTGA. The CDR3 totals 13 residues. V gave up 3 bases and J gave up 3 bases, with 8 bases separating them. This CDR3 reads CASSFLRDTEAFF. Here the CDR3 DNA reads TGTGCCAGCAGCTTTTTGAGGGACACTGAAGCTTTCTTT.

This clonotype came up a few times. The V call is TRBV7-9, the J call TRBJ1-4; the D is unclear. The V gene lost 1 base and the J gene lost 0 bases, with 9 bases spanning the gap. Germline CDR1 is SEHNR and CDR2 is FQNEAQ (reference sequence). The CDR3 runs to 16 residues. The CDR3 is CASSLVTTSTNEKLFF. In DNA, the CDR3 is TGTGCCAGCAGCTTAGTGACAACTTCAACTAATGAAAAACTGTTTTTT. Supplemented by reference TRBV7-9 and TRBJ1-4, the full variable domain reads DTGVSQNPRHKITKRGQNVTFRCDPISEHNRLYWYRQTLGQGPEFLTYFQNEAQLEKSRLLSDRFSAERPKGSFSTLEIQRTEQGDSAMYLCASSLVTTSTNEKLFFGSGTQLSVL.

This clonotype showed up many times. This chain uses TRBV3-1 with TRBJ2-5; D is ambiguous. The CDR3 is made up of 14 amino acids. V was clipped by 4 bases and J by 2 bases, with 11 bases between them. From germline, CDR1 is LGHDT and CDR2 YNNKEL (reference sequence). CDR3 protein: CASSPSSRQETQYF. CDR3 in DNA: TGTGCCAGCAGCCCTTCCTCACGACAAGAGACCCAGTACTTC.

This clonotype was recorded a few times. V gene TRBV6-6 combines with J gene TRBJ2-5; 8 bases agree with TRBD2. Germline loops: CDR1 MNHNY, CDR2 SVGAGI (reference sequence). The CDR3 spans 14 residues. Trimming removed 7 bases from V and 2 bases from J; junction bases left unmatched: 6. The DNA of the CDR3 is TGTGCCAGCATCGCGGGAGGCCCTCAAGAGACCCAGTACTTC. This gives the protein CASIAGGPQETQYF.

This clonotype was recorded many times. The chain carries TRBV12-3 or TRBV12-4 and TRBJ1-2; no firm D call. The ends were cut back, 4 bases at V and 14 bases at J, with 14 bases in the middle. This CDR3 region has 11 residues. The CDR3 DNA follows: TGTGCCAGCAGTTCCGAGGGTTTAGGAACCTTC. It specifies CASSSEGLGTF.

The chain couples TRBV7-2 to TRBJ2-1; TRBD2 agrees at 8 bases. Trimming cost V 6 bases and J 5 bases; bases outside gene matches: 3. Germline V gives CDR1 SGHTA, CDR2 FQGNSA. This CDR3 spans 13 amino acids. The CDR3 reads CASRLGLDNEQFF. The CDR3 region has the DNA TGTGCCAGCAGACTGGGACTAGACAATGAGCAGTTCTTC.

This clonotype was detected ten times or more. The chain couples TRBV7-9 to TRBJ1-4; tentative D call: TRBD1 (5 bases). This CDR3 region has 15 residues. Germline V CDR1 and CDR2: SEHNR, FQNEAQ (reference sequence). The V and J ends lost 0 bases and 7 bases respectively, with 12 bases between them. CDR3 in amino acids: CASSLAGAGGEKLFF. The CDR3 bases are TGTGCCAGCAGCTTAGCCGGGGCCGGCGGTGAAAAACTGTTTTTT.

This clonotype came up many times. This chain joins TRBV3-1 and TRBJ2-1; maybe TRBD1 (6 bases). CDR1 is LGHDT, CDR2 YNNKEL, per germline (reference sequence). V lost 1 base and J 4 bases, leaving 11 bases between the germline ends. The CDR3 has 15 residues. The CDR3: CASSQAGGSYNEQFF. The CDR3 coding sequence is TGTGCCAGCAGCCAAGCTGGGGGCTCATACAATGAGCAGTTCTTC.

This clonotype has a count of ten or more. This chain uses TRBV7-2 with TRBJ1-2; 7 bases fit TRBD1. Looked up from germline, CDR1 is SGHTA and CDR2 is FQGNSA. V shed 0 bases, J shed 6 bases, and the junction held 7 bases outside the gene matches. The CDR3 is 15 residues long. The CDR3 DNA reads TGTGCCAGCAGCTTAGCGCCGGGACAGCCCCATGGCTACACCTTC. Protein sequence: CASSLAPGQPHGYTF.

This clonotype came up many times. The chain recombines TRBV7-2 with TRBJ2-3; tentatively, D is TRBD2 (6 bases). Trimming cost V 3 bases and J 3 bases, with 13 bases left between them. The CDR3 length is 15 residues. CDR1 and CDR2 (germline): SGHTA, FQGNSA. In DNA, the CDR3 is TGTGCCAGCAGCTTTGGGGACTCCTTAACAGATACGCAGTATTTT. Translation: CASSFGDSLTDTQYF.

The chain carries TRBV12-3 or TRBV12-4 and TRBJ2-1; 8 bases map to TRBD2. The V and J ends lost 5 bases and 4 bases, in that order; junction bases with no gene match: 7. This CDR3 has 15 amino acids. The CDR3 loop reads CASSPREREYNEQFF. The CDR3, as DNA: TGTGCCAGCAGTCCTCGTGAGCGGGAGTACAATGAGCAGTTCTTC.

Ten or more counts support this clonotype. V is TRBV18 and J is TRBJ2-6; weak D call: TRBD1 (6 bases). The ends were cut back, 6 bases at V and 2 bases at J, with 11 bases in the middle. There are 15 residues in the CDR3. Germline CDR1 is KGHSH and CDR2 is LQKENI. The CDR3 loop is CASSPRGPGANVLTF. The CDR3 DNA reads TGTGCCAGCTCCCCCAGGGGACCTGGGGCCAACGTCCTGACTTTC.

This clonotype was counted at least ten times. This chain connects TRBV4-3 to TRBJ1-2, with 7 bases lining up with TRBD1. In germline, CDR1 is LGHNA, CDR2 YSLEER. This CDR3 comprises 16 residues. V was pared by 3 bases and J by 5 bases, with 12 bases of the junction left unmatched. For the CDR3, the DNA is TGCGCCAGCAGCCAGGGCCAGGGGGGCCTTAAATATGGCTACACCTTC. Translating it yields CASSQGQGGLKYGYTF.

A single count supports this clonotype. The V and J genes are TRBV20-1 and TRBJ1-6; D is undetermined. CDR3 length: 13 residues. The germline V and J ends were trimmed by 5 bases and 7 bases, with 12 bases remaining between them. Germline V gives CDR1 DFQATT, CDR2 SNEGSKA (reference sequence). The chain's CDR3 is CSALGSQNSPLHF. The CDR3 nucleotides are TGCAGTGCTTTGGGATCCCAAAATTCACCCCTCCACTTT.

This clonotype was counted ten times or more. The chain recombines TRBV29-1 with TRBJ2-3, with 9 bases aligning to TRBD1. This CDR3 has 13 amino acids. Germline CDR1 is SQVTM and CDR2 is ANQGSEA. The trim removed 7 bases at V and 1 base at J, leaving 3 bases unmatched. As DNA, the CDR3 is TGCAGCGGGGGACAGGGACGCACAGATACGCAGTATTTT. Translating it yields CSGGQGRTDTQYF.

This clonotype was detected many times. DNA for the CDR3: TGTGCCAGCAGCCCCCCTCCTTTTAACACCGGGGAGCTGTTTTTT. Its translation: CASSPPPFNTGELFF. The chain joins TRBV7-2 to TRBJ2-2, with unresolved D. This CDR3 is built from 15 residues. V lost 5 bases to trimming and J lost 2 bases, with 12 bases between them. Per the germline V gene, CDR1 is SGHTA and CDR2 is FQGNSA.

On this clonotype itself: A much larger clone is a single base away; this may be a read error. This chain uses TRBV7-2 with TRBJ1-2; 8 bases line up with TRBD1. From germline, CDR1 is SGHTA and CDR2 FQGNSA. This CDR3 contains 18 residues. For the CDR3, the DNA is TGTGTCAGCAGGTTAAGGCCGGGACAGGAGTCATTCTACTATGGCTACACCTTC. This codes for CVSRLRPGQESFYYGYTF.

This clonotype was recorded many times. CDR3 protein: CASSPLLGNTEAFF. In nucleotides, the CDR3 is TGCGCCAGCAGCCCTCTCCTGGGGAACACTGAAGCTTTCTTT. J is TRBJ1-1 and V is TRBV4-3; no reliable D call. Between the trimmed V and J ends, which lost 4 bases and 1 base, there was a span of 10 bases. Germline V CDR1 and CDR2: LGHNA, YSLEER. The CDR3 consists of 14 residues.

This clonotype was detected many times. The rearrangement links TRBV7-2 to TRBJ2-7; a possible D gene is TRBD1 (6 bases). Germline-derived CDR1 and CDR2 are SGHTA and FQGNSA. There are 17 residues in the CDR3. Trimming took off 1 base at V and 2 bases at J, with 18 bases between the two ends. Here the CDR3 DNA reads TGTGCCAGCAGCTTAGGGCCACCGGGACAAGCGACCTACGAGCAGTACGTC. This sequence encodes CASSLGPPGQATYEQYV.

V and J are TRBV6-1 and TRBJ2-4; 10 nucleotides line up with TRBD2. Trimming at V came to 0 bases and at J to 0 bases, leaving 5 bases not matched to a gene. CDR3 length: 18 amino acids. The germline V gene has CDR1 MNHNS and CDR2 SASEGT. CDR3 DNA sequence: TGTGCCAGCAGTGAAGCAACTAGCGGGACCGTAGCCAAAAACATTCAGTACTTC. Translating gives CASSEATSGTVAKNIQYF.

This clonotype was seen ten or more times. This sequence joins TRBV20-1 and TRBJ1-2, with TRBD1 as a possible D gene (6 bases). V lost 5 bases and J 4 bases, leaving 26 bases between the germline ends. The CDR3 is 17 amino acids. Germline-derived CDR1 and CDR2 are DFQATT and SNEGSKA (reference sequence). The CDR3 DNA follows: TGCAGTGCTTTTCATATTGGGGGGCGCGGGTTTCGCTATGGCTACACCTTC. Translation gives CSAFHIGGRGFRYGYTF.

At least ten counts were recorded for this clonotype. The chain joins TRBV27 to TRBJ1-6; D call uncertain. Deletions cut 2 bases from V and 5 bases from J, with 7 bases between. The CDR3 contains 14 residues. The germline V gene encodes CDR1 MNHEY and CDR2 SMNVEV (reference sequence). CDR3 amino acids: CASSLRWDNSPLHF. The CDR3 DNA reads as TGTGCCAGCAGTTTAAGGTGGGATAATTCACCCCTCCACTTT.

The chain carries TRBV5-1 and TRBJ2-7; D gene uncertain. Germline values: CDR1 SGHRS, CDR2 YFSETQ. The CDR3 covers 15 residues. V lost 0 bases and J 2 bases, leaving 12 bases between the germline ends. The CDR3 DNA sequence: TGCGCCAGCAGCTTGGGGGCCTGGCCAACCTACGAGCAGTACTTC. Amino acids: CASSLGAWPTYEQYF.

The CDR3 nucleotides are TGTGCCAGCAGCCCCCCCGGGGGGGACCAGCCCCAGCATTTT. It specifies CASSPPGGDQPQHF. The rearrangement links TRBV6-6 to TRBJ1-5; D is possibly TRBD1 (5 bases). CDR3 size: 14 residues. With 6 bases removed from V and 7 bases from J, the gap between germline ends came to 16 bases. From germline, CDR1 is MNHNY and CDR2 SVGAGI (reference sequence).

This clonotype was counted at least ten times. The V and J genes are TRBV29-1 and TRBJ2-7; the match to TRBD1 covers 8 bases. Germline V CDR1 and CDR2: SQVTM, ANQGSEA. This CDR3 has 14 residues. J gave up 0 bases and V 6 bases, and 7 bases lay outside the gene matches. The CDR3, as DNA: TGCAGCGTCCTAATGCAGGGGGCCTCCTACGAGCAGTACTTC. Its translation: CSVLMQGASYEQYF.

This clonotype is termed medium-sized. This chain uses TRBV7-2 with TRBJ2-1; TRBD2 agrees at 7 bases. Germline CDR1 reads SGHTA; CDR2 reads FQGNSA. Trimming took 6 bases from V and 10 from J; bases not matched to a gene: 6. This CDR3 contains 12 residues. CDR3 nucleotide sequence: TGTGCCAGCAGAGCGGGACCCCCGGAGCAGTTCTTC. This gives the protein CASRAGPPEQFF.

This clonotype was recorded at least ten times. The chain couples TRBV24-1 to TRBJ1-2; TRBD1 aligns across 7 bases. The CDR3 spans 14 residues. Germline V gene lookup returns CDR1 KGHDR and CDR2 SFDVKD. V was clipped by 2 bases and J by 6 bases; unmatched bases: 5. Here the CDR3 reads CATSDYRGGDGYTF. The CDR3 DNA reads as TGTGCCACCAGTGATTACAGGGGAGGAGATGGCTACACCTTC.

CDR3 DNA sequence: TGTGCCAGCAGTACCCGAGCGGGACAAGGGGATGAGCAGTTCTTC. Encoded protein: CASSTRAGQGDEQFF. The V gene is TRBV6-6, the J gene TRBJ2-1, with D possibly being TRBD2 (7 bases). Trimming took 5 bases from V and 8 from J, leaving 19 bases between them. Germline lookup yields CDR1 MNHNY and CDR2 SVGAGI (reference sequence). This CDR3 contains 15 residues.